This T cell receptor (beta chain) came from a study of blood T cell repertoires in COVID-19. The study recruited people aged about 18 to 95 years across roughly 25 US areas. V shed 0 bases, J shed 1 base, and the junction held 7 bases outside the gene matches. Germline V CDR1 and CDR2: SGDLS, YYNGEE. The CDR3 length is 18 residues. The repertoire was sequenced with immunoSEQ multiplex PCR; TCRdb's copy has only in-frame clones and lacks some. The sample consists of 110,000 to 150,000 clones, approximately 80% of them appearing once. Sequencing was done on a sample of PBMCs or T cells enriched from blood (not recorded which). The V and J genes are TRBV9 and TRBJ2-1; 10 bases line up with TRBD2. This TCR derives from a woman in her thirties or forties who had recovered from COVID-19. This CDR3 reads CASSVAPSGGASYNEQFF. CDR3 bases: TGTGCCAGCAGCGTAGCCCCCAGCGGGGGGGCTTCCTACAATGAGCAGTTCTTC.